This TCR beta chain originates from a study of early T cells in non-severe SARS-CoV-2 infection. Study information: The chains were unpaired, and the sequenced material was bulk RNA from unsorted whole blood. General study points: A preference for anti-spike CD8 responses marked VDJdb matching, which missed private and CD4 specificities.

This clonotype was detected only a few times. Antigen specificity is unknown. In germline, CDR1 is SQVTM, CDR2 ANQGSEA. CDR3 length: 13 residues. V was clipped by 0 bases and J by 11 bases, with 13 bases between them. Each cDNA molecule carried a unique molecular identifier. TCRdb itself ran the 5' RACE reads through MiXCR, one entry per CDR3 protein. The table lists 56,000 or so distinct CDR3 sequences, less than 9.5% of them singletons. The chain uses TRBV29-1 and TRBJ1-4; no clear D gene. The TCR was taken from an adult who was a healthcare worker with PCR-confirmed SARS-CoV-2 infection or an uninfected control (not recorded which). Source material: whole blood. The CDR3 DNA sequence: TGCAGCGTTGAAGATCCGGTGGGGAATAAACTGTTTTTT. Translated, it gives CSVEDPVGNKLFF.